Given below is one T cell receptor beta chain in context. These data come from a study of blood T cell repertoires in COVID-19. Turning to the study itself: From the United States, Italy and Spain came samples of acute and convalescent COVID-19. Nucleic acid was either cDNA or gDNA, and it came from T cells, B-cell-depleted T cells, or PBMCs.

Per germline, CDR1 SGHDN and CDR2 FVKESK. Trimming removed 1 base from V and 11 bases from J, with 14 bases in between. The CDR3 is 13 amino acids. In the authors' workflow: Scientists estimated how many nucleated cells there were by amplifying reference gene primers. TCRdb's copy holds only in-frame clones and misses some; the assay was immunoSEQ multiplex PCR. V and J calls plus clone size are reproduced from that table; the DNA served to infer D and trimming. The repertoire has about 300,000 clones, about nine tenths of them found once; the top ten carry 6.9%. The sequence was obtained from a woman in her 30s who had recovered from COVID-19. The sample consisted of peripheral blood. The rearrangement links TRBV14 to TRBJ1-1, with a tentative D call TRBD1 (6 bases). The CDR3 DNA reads TGTGCCAGCAGCCAAGCAGGGGTGAAACTGGCTTTCTTT. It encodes CASSQAGVKLAFF.